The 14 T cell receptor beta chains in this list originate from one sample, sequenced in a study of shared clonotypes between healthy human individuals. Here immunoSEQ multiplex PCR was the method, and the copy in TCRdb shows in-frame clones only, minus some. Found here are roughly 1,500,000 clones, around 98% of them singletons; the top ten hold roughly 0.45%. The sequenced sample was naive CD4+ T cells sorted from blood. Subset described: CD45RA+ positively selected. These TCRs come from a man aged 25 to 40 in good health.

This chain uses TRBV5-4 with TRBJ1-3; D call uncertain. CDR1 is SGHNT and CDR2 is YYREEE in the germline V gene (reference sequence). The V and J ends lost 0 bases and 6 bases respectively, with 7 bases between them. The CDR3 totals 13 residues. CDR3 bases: TGTGCCAGCAGCTTGGGACCCTCAAACACCATATATTTT. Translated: CASSLGPSNTIYF.

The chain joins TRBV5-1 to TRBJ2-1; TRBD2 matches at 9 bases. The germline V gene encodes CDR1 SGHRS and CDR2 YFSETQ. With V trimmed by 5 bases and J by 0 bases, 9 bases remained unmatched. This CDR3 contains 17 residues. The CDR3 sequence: CASRIAGDEYSYNEQFF. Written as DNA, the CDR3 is TGCGCCAGCAGGATAGCGGGAGACGAGTACTCCTACAATGAGCAGTTCTTC.

This CDR3 reads CSVEEGLETYNEQFF. DNA for the CDR3: TGCAGCGTTGAGGAGGGTCTAGAAACCTACAATGAGCAGTTCTTC. The chain links TRBV29-1 to TRBJ2-1; tentative D call: TRBD2 (6 bases). From germline, CDR1 is SQVTM and CDR2 ANQGSEA. V lost 3 bases to trimming and J lost 2 bases, with 14 bases between them. This CDR3 is 15 amino acids long.

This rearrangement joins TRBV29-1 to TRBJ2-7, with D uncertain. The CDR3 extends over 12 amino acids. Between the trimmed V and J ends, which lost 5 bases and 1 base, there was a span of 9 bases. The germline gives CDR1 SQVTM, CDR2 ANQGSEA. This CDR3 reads CSVLYRSYEQYF. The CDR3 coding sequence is TGCAGCGTTTTGTACCGATCCTACGAGCAGTACTTC.

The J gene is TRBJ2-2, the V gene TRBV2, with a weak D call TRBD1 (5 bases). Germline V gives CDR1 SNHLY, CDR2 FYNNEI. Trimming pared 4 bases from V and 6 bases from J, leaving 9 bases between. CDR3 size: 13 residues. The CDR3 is CASSGWGPGELFF. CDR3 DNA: TGTGCCAGCAGTGGATGGGGCCCCGGGGAGCTGTTTTTT.

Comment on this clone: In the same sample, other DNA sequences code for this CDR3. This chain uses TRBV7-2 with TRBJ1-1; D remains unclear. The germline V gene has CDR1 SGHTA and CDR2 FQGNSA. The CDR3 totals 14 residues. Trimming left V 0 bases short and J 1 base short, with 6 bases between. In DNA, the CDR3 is TGTGCCAGCAGCTTAGCGGCGGGGAACACTGAAGCTTTCTTT. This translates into CASSLAAGNTEAFF.

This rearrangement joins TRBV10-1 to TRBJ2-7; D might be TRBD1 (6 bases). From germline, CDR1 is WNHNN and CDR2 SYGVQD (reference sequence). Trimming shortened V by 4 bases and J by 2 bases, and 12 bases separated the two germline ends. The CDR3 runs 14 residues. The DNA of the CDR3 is TGCGCCAGCAGTGGGATTGACAGGACCTACGAGCAGTACTTC. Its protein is CASSGIDRTYEQYF.

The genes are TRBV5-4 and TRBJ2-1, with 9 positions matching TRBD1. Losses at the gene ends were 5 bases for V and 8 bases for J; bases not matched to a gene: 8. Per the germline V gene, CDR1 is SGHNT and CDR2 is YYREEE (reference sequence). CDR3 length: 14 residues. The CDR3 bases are TGTGCCAGCAGTCCGGGACAGGGTGGCGATGAGCAGTTCTTC. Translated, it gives CASSPGQGGDEQFF. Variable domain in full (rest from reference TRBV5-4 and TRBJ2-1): ETGVTQSPTHLIKTRGQQVTLRCSSQSGHNTVSWYQQALGQGPQFIFQYYREEENGRGNFPPRFSGLQFPNYSSELNVNALELDDSALYLCASSPGQGGDEQFFGPGTRLTVL.

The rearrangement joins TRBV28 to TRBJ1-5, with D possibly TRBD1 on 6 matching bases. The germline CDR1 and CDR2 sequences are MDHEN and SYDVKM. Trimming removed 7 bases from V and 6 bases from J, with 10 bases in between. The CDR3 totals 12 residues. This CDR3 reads CASITGPQPQHF. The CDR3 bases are TGTGCCAGCATCACAGGGCCTCAGCCCCAGCATTTT.

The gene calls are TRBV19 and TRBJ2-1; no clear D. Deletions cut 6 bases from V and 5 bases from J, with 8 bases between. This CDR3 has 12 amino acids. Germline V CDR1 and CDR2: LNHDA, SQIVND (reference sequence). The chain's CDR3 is CASRRSDNEQFF. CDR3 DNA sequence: TGTGCCAGTAGACGCAGTGACAATGAGCAGTTCTTC.

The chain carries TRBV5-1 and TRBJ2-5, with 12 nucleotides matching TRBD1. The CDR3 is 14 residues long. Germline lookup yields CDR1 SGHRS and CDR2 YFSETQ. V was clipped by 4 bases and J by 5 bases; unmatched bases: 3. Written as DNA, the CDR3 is TGCGCCAGCAGCCGGGACAGGGGGCACGAGACCCAGTACTTC. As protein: CASSRDRGHETQYF.

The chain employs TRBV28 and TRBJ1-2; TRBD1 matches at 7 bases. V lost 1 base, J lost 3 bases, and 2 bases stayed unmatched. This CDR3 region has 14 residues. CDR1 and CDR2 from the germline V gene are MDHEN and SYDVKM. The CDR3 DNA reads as TGTGCCAGCAGTTTATCCGGGACAGACTATGGCTACACCTTC. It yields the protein CASSLSGTDYGYTF.

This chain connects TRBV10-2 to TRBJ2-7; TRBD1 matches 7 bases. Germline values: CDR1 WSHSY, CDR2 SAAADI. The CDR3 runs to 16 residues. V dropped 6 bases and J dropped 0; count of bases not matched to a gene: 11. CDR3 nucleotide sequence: TGCGCCAGCAGGAAAAGGACAGGAGTCTCCTCCTACGAGCAGTACTTC. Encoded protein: CASRKRTGVSSYEQYF.

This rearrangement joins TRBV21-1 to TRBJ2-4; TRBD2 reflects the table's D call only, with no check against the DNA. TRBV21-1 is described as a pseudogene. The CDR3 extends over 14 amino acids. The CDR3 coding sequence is TGTGCCAGCACACCTAAAATGGCCAAAAACATTCAGTACTTC. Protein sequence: CASTPKMAKNIQYF.